These 14 T cell receptor beta chains share one sample of origin, sequenced in a study of spatial heterogeneity in lung cancer. Findings and caveats of the study: Tumoral mutation counts were tracked by counts of expanded intratumoral alpha and beta TCRs.

No cognate antigen is known for these TCRs. TCRdb called the 5' RACE reads again in MiXCR, with one record for every CDR3 protein. This sample has about 13,000 distinct CDR3 sequences; under 6% occur once, and the top ten carry approximately 26%. The time point here: sample taken at primary tumor resection. Specimen: lung tumor tissue, collected at surgery. The origin of the receptors is a male donor with early-stage non-small cell lung cancer.

This clonotype was counted many times. Found in a library prepared for alpha chains, this beta chain is an off-target read, and its abundance has little meaning. J is TRBJ2-3 and V is TRBV7-9; D call uncertain. With 5 bases removed from V and 3 bases from J, the gap between germline ends came to 9 bases. CDR3 length: 13 amino acids. Germline loops: CDR1 SEHNR, CDR2 FQNEAQ (reference sequence). The CDR3 nucleotides are TGTGCCAGCAGCGGGGTGTGGACAGATACGCAGTATTTT. Translating it yields CASSGVWTDTQYF.

This clonotype was counted at least ten times. The size of this beta chain means little, since it is a stray read in a library made for alpha chains. The genes are TRBV15 and TRBJ1-5; tentative D call: TRBD1 (6 bases). Germline assignment: CDR1 LNHNV and CDR2 YYDKDF (reference sequence). V was clipped by 0 bases and J by 2 bases, with 11 bases between them. This CDR3 is 16 amino acids long. The CDR3 DNA follows: TGTGCCACCAGCAGAGAGGGGGGGCATCGCAATCAGCCCCAGCATTTT. Translation: CATSREGGHRNQPQHF.

This clonotype was found many times. Being off target in a library aimed at alpha chains, this beta chain has a size of little meaning. The chain combines TRBV5-5 with TRBJ2-5; D might be TRBD2 (6 bases). The CDR3 extends over 16 amino acids. Per germline, CDR1 SGHKS and CDR2 YYEKEE (reference sequence). Trimming cost V 0 bases and J 5 bases, with 17 bases left between them. The CDR3 nucleotides read TGTGCCAGCAGCTTGGTTGGGACTTCTACGGGTGAGACCCAGTACTTC. Protein: CASSLVGTSTGETQYF.

Judged by abundance, this clonotype is medium-sized. Since it is a stray read in a library aimed at alpha chains, this beta chain has a size that is not meaningful. The chain has TRBV4-3 and TRBJ1-4; D remains unclear. The V end was cut by 2 bases, the J end by 0 bases, with 4 bases between. Germline CDR1 LGHNA, CDR2 YSLEER. This CDR3 region has 14 residues. The CDR3 loop is CASSQYATNEKLFF. The CDR3 coding sequence is TGCGCCAGCAGCCAATACGCAACTAATGAAAAACTGTTTTTT.

Regarding this clonotype: Since the library was made to target alpha chains, this beta chain is a stray read and its abundance is not meaningful. The V call is TRBV29-1, the J call TRBJ2-7; D perhaps matches TRBD2 (6 bases). The germline gives CDR1 SQVTM, CDR2 ANQGSEA. This CDR3 is 13 amino acids long. V lost 4 bases and J lost 4, with 14 bases in between. CDR3 in amino acids: CSVAFTGGYEQYF. CDR3 nucleotide sequence: TGCAGCGTTGCCTTTACCGGGGGATACGAGCAGTACTTC.

Worth noting for this clonotype: This beta chain came through as a stray read in a library set up for alpha chains, and its size says little. The chain joins TRBV6-5 to TRBJ2-7, with 9 bases lining up with TRBD1. The CDR3 spans 15 residues. Trimming cost V 7 bases and J 3 bases; bases outside gene matches: 10. Germline V gives CDR1 MNHEY, CDR2 SVGAGI. CDR3 bases: TGTGCCAGCAACTTTAGACAGGGGGACTTCTACGAGCAGTACTTC. It codes for CASNFRQGDFYEQYF.

This clonotype was seen more than once but under ten times. A library made for alpha chains picked up this beta chain off target, so its size means little. This chain joins TRBV12-3 or TRBV12-4 and TRBJ2-2; D gene unclear. The CDR3 is 11 amino acids. V dropped 7 bases and J dropped 5 bases, with 5 bases sitting between them. DNA for the CDR3: TGTGCCAGCACCCTGACCGGGGAGCTGTTTTTT. Its protein is CASTLTGELFF.

This clonotype was seen at least ten times. The library was prepared for alpha chains; this beta chain is a stray read, so its frequency means little. Written as DNA, the CDR3 is TGTGCCAGCAGTTTAAGTGAGAGGGCGGTGCAGTACTTC. Amino acid sequence: CASSLSERAVQYF. The V gene is TRBV12-3 or TRBV12-4, the J gene TRBJ2-7, with a tentative D call TRBD2 (5 bases). V was clipped by 2 bases and J by 9 bases, with 14 bases between them. The CDR3 has 13 residues.

This clonotype was found a few times. For a library built for alpha chains, this beta chain is a stray read; little rests on its size. The rearrangement uses TRBV20-1 and TRBJ1-6; 10 nucleotides line up with TRBD1. CDR3 length equals 14 residues. Germline V gene lookup returns CDR1 DFQATT and CDR2 SNEGSKA (reference sequence). V lost 6 bases and J lost 7; bases outside the gene matches: 6. CDR3 residues: CSASDRGLNSPLHF. CDR3 DNA: TGCAGTGCATCAGACAGGGGGCTGAATTCACCCCTCCACTTT.

This clonotype was counted only a few times. In a library made to pick up alpha chains, this beta chain is a stray read with a size that means little. This chain links TRBV10-3 with TRBJ1-3; weak D call: TRBD1 (5 bases). The V gene lost 8 bases and the J gene lost 0 bases, with 14 bases spanning the gap. The CDR3 totals 15 residues. Germline V gene data show CDR1 as ENHRY and CDR2 as SYGVKD. This CDR3 is CAISRQGGSGNTIYF. The CDR3 DNA reads as TGTGCCATCTCTCGGCAGGGAGGCTCTGGAAACACCATATATTTT.

This clonotype is judged medium-sized (0.01 to 0.1%). Because the library targeted alpha chains, this beta chain is an off-target read whose size means little. CDR3 loop: CASSLGEGVVYEQYF. DNA for the CDR3: TGCGCCAGCAGCTTGGGCGAAGGGGTAGTCTACGAGCAGTACTTC. The V gene is TRBV5-1, the J gene TRBJ2-7; possibly TRBD1 for D (5 bases). The CDR3 extends over 15 amino acids. From germline, CDR1 is SGHRS and CDR2 YFSETQ. Trimming removed 0 bases at V and 3 bases at J, with 13 bases between.

This clonotype was detected ten times or more. Found in a library prepared for alpha chains, this beta chain is an off-target read, and its abundance has little meaning. V is TRBV12-3 or TRBV12-4 and J is TRBJ1-3; D gene uncertain. V was clipped by 5 bases and J by 4 bases, with 9 bases between them. There are 13 residues in the CDR3. The CDR3 nucleotides read TGTGCCAGCAGTCCCCCAGGAGGAAACACCATATATTTT. Translated: CASSPPGGNTIYF.

This clonotype was counted many times. Since it is a stray read in a library aimed at alpha chains, this beta chain has a size that is not meaningful. This rearrangement joins TRBV25-1 to TRBJ1-6; 11 bases fit TRBD1. The CDR3 sequence is 13 residues long. Trimming cost V 11 bases and J 6 bases; bases outside gene matches: 3. Germline V gives CDR1 MGHDK, CDR2 SYGVNS. The CDR3 coding sequence is TGTGCCTCCGGACAGGGGGCTAATTCACCCCTCCACTTT. It codes for CASGQGANSPLHF.

In the case of this clonotype: A read error may be the cause here, since a much bigger clone is one base away. The missing conserved phenylalanine or tryptophan at the end of this CDR3 makes a read error likely. This beta chain is a stray read from a library made for alpha chains; its abundance is not meaningful. V usage is TRBV12-3 or TRBV12-4 and J usage is TRBJ1-2, with TRBD1 as a possible D gene (5 bases). This CDR3 region has 14 residues. The V end was cut by 4 bases, the J end by 7 bases, with 16 bases between. The CDR3 spells CASSSGQGIVGYTL. CDR3 nucleotides: TGTGCCAGCAGTTCTGGGCAGGGAATTGTTGGCTACACCCTC.